The 14 T cell receptor beta chains below come from one sample, sequenced in a study of T-cell reconstitution after alpha-beta-depleted transplantation in children. The authors prepared the TCRbeta library with unique molecular identifiers. A single record per CDR3 protein comes from TCRdb applying MiXCR to the PCR reads. The sample lists about 980,000 distinct CDR3 sequences; roughly 29% were seen once. This material consisted of PBMCs, mostly from graft donor cells, taken 360 days after TCRalphabeta/CD19-depleted stem cell transplant. Receptors were obtained from a boy younger than two who had a stem cell transplant for SCID, so the T cells may come from the graft donor.

As DNA, the CDR3 is TGTGCCAGCAGCGTAAGCGCAGGGACTAACTATGGCTACACCTTC. Protein: CASSVSAGTNYGYTF. The chain has TRBV9 and TRBJ1-2, with D possibly matching TRBD1 (5 bases). Trimming took off 1 base at V and 0 bases at J, with 10 bases between the two ends. Germline V gives CDR1 SGDLS, CDR2 YYNGEE. The CDR3 consists of 15 residues.

The V and J genes are TRBV4-3 and TRBJ1-2; D might be TRBD1 (6 bases). The germline V gene has CDR1 LGHNA and CDR2 YSLEER. Trimming left V 1 base short and J 4 bases short, with 16 bases between. CDR3 length: 16 amino acids. CDR3 sequence reads: CASSQGPIGGAYGYTF. The CDR3 nucleotides read TGCGCCAGCAGCCAAGGACCAATCGGGGGGGCCTATGGCTACACCTTC.

The chain joins TRBV20-1 to TRBJ1-3; D is unclear. The CDR3 length is 12 residues. Trimming removed 1 base from V and 6 bases from J, with 7 bases in between. The germline CDR1 and CDR2 sequences are DFQATT and SNEGSKA (reference sequence). CDR3 in amino acids: CSARGIKNTIYF. In nucleotides, the CDR3 is TGCAGTGCTAGAGGGATTAAAAACACCATATATTTT.

This clonotype was counted between two and nine times. The chain carries TRBV12-3 or TRBV12-4 and TRBJ2-1, with D possibly TRBD2 on 6 matching bases. The V end was cut by 6 bases, the J end by 4 bases, with 13 bases between. The CDR3 is 14 residues long. CDR3: CASSPPGEYNEQFF. CDR3 coding DNA: TGTGCCAGCAGCCCCCCGGGGGAGTACAATGAGCAGTTCTTC.

Only a few counts were recorded for this clonotype. The gene calls are TRBV20-1 and TRBJ2-7; 10 bases align to TRBD2. The CDR3 has 18 amino acids. V shed 5 bases and J 1 base; nucleotides not matched to a gene: 17. The V gene's germline CDR1 is DFQATT and CDR2 SNEGSKA (reference sequence). CDR3 residues: CSASLYQTSGILSYEQYF. CDR3 DNA: TGCAGTGCTTCCCTCTATCAAACTAGCGGGATACTATCCTACGAGCAGTACTTC.

This clonotype was observed a few times. The chain recombines TRBV7-3 with TRBJ2-7; 7 nucleotides agree with TRBD1. The germline CDR1 and CDR2 sequences are SGHTA and FQGTGA. The V segment lost 4 bases and the J segment 0 bases; nucleotides outside the gene matches: 12. This CDR3 comprises 17 residues. The CDR3 DNA reads TGTGCCAGCAGCTCCCAGTCCGACAGGGCTAGCTCCTACGAGCAGTACTTC. This encodes CASSSQSDRASSYEQYF.

This clonotype was recorded a few times. CDR3 protein: CASSYGAVSYGYTF. The CDR3 region has the DNA TGTGCCAGCAGTTACGGGGCAGTTTCTTATGGCTACACCTTC. The chain has TRBV6-5 and TRBJ1-2, with a possible D match to TRBD1 (5 bases). Germline V CDR1 and CDR2: MNHEY, SVGAGI. The CDR3 is 14 residues long. V lost 2 bases and J 5 bases, leaving 12 bases between the germline ends.

This clonotype was seen more than once but under ten times. This chain links TRBV28 with TRBJ1-4; D ambiguous. Trimming cost V 4 bases and J 6 bases, with 9 bases left between them. CDR1 and CDR2 (germline): MDHEN, SYDVKM. The CDR3 has 13 residues. This chain's CDR3 is CASSSRVDEKLFF. DNA of the CDR3: TGTGCCAGCAGTTCGAGGGTGGATGAAAAACTGTTTTTT.

This clonotype was seen a few times. This chain uses TRBV7-2 with TRBJ2-5, with 12 bases fitting TRBD2. V dropped 2 bases and J dropped 4; count of bases not matched to a gene: 8. The CDR3 loop spans 17 amino acids. Germline V gene sequence: CDR1 SGHTA, CDR2 FQGNSA. CDR3 sequence: CASSLRGLAGQRETQYF. The CDR3 DNA sequence: TGTGCCAGCAGCTTACGAGGACTAGCGGGGCAACGAGAGACCCAGTACTTC.

Ten or more counts support this clonotype. V usage is TRBV20-1 and J usage is TRBJ2-7; D perhaps matches TRBD2 (6 bases). This CDR3 is 13 amino acids long. Germline V CDR1 and CDR2: DFQATT, SNEGSKA (reference sequence). V shed 3 bases and J shed 0 bases, with 9 bases lying between them. The CDR3 region has the DNA TGCAGTGCTAGCGGGAGAAGCTCCTACGAGCAGTACTTC. It encodes CSASGRSSYEQYF.

This clonotype was seen only a few times. As DNA, the CDR3 is TGCGCCAGCAGCTTTGGGCTAGCGGGGGGGAATGAGCAGTTCTTC. Its translation: CASSFGLAGGNEQFF. The chain uses TRBV5-1 and TRBJ2-1; TRBD2 aligns across 12 bases. CDR1 SGHRS and CDR2 YFSETQ come from the germline V gene. This CDR3 spans 15 amino acids. The ends lost 2 bases at V and 7 bases at J; junction bases unmatched: 4.

There are a few counts of this clonotype. The V and J genes are TRBV6-1 and TRBJ2-2, with D perhaps matching TRBD2 (6 bases). Germline CDR1 is MNHNS and CDR2 is SASEGT. The V and J ends lost 8 bases and 0 bases respectively, with 16 bases between them. The CDR3 length is 16 residues. The CDR3 nucleotides are TGTGCCAGCCGCACGGGAGCTTTTTCGAACACCGGGGAGCTGTTTTTT. As protein: CASRTGAFSNTGELFF.

This clonotype has more than one count but fewer than ten. The chain combines TRBV6-2 or TRBV6-3 with TRBJ2-1, with D unclear. Germline V CDR1 and CDR2: MNHEY, SVGEGT. V lost 6 bases and J lost 8, with 8 bases in between. The CDR3 is 11 amino acids. CDR3 coding DNA: TGTGCCAGCAGCCAGACGGATGAGCAGTTCTTC. It yields the protein CASSQTDEQFF.

In this sample, this clonotype turned up a few times. The rearrangement joins TRBV5-1 to TRBJ2-1; TRBD2 might be the D (5 bases). Trimming took 4 bases from V and 7 from J, leaving 15 bases between them. Germline V gene sequence: CDR1 SGHRS, CDR2 YFSETQ. CDR3 size: 14 residues. The CDR3 region is CASSPTGLTNEQFF. CDR3 DNA: TGCGCCAGCAGCCCTACCGGACTCACGAATGAGCAGTTCTTC.